What follows describes a single T cell receptor (beta chain). These data come from a study of T cell responses to AZD1222 COVID-19 vaccine. The protocol was immunoSEQ multiplex PCR, while the TCRdb copy is restricted to in-frame clones and leaves out a portion. The sample holds over 120,000 clones; about 94% are singletons and the top ten take more than 3.5%. This CDR3 comprises 15 residues. Germline V gives CDR1 SGHVS, CDR2 FQNEAQ. The germline V and J ends were trimmed by 4 bases and 3 bases, with 12 bases remaining between them. The clonotype was recovered from an adult in good health. The source was peripheral blood, collected on day 0 of AZD1222 vaccination. This chain joins TRBV7-8 and TRBJ1-4, with D perhaps TRBD1 (5 bases). The CDR3 reads CASSSDSLPNEKLFF. The CDR3 bases are TGTGCCAGCAGCTCAGACAGTCTCCCTAATGAAAAACTGTTTTTT.